Listed here are 14 T cell receptor beta chains from one sample, sequenced in a study of T cells in Graves' hyperthyroidism and ophthalmopathy. Template material for amplifying TCR beta CDR3 regions consisted of RNA transcripts. TCR CDR3 underwent first-round RT-PCR with the HTBI primer set. MiXCR, applied by TCRdb to the multiplex PCR reads, yields one record per CDR3 protein. Found here are about 530,000 distinct CDR3 sequences, over 15% of them singletons; the top ten hold 17%. Sequencing was performed on blood. Every receptor here comes from a woman aged 18 to 35 with Graves' ophthalmopathy.

This sequence joins TRBV9 and TRBJ2-2; D is undetermined. Germline CDR1 SGDLS, CDR2 YYNGEE. V lost 0 bases and J lost 10, with 4 bases in between. The CDR3 is 11 amino acids. CDR3: CASSVEEELFF. The CDR3 DNA is TGTGCCAGCAGCGTAGAGGAGGAGCTGTTTTTT.

This clonotype was detected many times. This sequence joins TRBV28 and TRBJ1-4; 8 bases agree with TRBD1. The CDR3 has 15 residues. V lost 6 bases and J lost 8; bases outside the gene matches: 11. Germline V CDR1 and CDR2: MDHEN, SYDVKM. CDR3 in DNA: TGTGCCAGCAGCGAAGGACAGGGTATTAAAGAAAAACTGTTTTTT. As protein: CASSEGQGIKEKLFF.

This clonotype showed up many times. This chain joins TRBV7-9 and TRBJ2-1; 8 bases match TRBD2. This CDR3 has 14 amino acids. Germline V gene sequence: CDR1 SEHNR, CDR2 FQNEAQ (reference sequence). V shed 5 bases and J 8 bases; nucleotides not matched to a gene: 8. This CDR3 reads CASSREREYDEQFF. The CDR3, as DNA: TGTGCCAGCAGCCGGGAGCGGGAGTATGATGAGCAGTTCTTC. Supplemented by reference TRBV7-9 and TRBJ2-1, the full variable domain reads DTGVSQNPRHKITKRGQNVTFRCDPISEHNRLYWYRQTLGQGPEFLTYFQNEAQLEKSRLLSDRFSAERPKGSFSTLEIQRTEQGDSAMYLCASSREREYDEQFFGPGTRLTVL.

This clonotype was counted ten times or more. The rearrangement links TRBV20-1 to TRBJ2-5; possibly TRBD1 for D (5 bases). The CDR3 sequence is 14 residues long. V was trimmed by 3 bases and J by 4 bases, leaving 15 bases between them. CDR1 and CDR2 (germline): DFQATT, SNEGSKA (reference sequence). The CDR3 nucleotides read TGCAGTGCTAGTAGGGGTATAGCCGCAGAGACCCAGTACTTC. This sequence encodes CSASRGIAAETQYF.

At least ten counts were recorded for this clonotype. The chain joins TRBV2 to TRBJ2-1, with 7 bases fitting TRBD1. V lost 0 bases, J lost 4 bases, and 6 bases stayed unmatched. This CDR3 is 16 amino acids long. CDR1 SNHLY and CDR2 FYNNEI come from the germline V gene. The chain's CDR3 is CASSEATGTVYNEQFF. Here the CDR3 DNA reads TGTGCCAGCAGTGAAGCCACCGGGACAGTTTACAATGAGCAGTTCTTC.

This clonotype was found a few times. This chain uses TRBV24-1 with TRBJ1-2, with TRBD1 as a possible D gene (6 bases). CDR3 length equals 13 residues. Trimming shortened V by 6 bases and J by 8 bases, and 15 bases separated the two germline ends. CDR1 is KGHDR, CDR2 SFDVKD, per germline. CDR3 sequence: CATSSRQDGGYTF. In DNA, the CDR3 is TGTGCCACCAGTTCCCGACAGGACGGCGGCTACACCTTC.

This clonotype was recorded many times. The chain uses TRBV28 and TRBJ2-7; possibly TRBD2 for D (6 bases). This CDR3 is built from 15 residues. Trimming took 8 bases from V and 1 from J, leaving 18 bases between them. Germline CDR1 is MDHEN and CDR2 is SYDVKM. CDR3 region: CASCTHGGLSYEQYF. CDR3 nucleotide sequence: TGTGCCAGCTGCACGCATGGGGGACTGTCCTACGAGCAGTACTTC.

Details on this clonotype: Since a much larger clone is just one base distant, this may be a read error. This chain uses TRBV5-5 with TRBJ2-7; D is unresolved. The CDR3 is 13 residues long. Germline values: CDR1 SGHKS, CDR2 YYEKEE (reference sequence). The CDR3 bases are TGTGCCAGCAGCTTGTACAGTCCCTACGGGCAGTACTTC. This codes for CASSLYSPYGQYF.

This clonotype was seen just once. J is TRBJ1-1 and V is TRBV19; TRBD1 might be the D (5 bases). Germline V gene sequence: CDR1 LNHDA, CDR2 SQIVND (reference sequence). The CDR3 sequence is 12 residues long. Trimming pared 7 bases from V and 4 bases from J, leaving 10 bases between. CDR3 sequence reads: CASKYGATEAFF. The CDR3 DNA follows: TGTGCCAGTAAGTACGGGGCCACTGAAGCTTTCTTT.

In this sample, this clonotype turned up many times. J is TRBJ1-1 and V is TRBV13; 9 bases align to TRBD1. The CDR3 extends over 15 amino acids. Germline lookup yields CDR1 PRHDT and CDR2 FYEKMQ (reference sequence). V gave up 4 bases and J gave up 2 bases; unmatched junction bases: 5. CDR3 nucleotides: TGTGCCAGCAGCTCCGGGACAGGGAAAAACACTGAAGCTTTCTTT. The encoded protein is CASSSGTGKNTEAFF.

This clonotype was seen ten or more times. The gene calls are TRBV5-1 and TRBJ2-1, with TRBD2 matching over 11 bases. The germline gives CDR1 SGHRS, CDR2 YFSETQ. V trimming: 4 bases; J trimming: 3 bases; junction bases outside the gene matches: 12. This CDR3 is built from 18 residues. As DNA, the CDR3 is TGCGCCAGCAGCCGGGGCTCGGCTAGCGGGGGGATCTACAATGAGCAGTTCTTC. This gives the protein CASSRGSASGGIYNEQFF.

This clonotype was picked up a small number of times. The chain couples TRBV2 to TRBJ2-6, with TRBD1 matching 10 bases. The trim removed 4 bases at V and 3 bases at J, leaving 0 bases unmatched. Germline V gives CDR1 SNHLY, CDR2 FYNNEI. This CDR3 has 15 residues. In DNA form, the CDR3 reads TGTGCCAGCAGTGGGGACAGGGGTGGGGCCAACGTCCTGACTTTC. Translating it yields CASSGDRGGANVLTF.

This clonotype was detected ten times or more. V is TRBV20-1 and J is TRBJ2-3; D is perhaps TRBD2 (6 bases). The germline CDR1 and CDR2 sequences are DFQATT and SNEGSKA (reference sequence). This CDR3 is built from 15 residues. V was pared by 0 bases and J by 0 bases, with 10 bases between. The CDR3 here is CSARDGEASTDTQYF. The CDR3 DNA reads as TGCAGTGCTAGAGATGGGGAGGCTAGCACAGATACGCAGTATTTT.

V and J are TRBV7-9 and TRBJ2-1; 12 bases fit TRBD2. J was trimmed by 7 bases and V by 3 bases; bases with no gene match: 7. The CDR3 loop spans 16 amino acids. Looked up from germline, CDR1 is SEHNR and CDR2 is FQNEAQ (reference sequence). DNA for the CDR3: TGTGCCAGCAGCTTGTCACTAGCGGGAGGTTGGAATGAGCAGTTCTTC. It codes for CASSLSLAGGWNEQFF.